This entry describes one TCR beta chain. This sample stems from a study of blood T cell repertoires in COVID-19. Participants came from some 23 US areas, aged roughly 18 to 90 years. Membership in each cohort depended on participant-reported clinical history. Original data processing: It was from reference gene primer amplification that nucleated cell counts were estimated. Profiling relied on immunoSEQ multiplex PCR, and the TCRdb table lists in-frame clones only, not all of them. The DNA was the basis for D and trimming; V, J and clone size are from that table. The table records about 330,000 clones, 80% to 95% of them present only once. This CDR3 spans 14 amino acids. CDR1 is LNHDA and CDR2 is SQIVND in the germline V gene (reference sequence). Trimming removed 6 bases from V and 0 bases from J; junction bases left unmatched: 3.

The source is a woman aged 25 to 45 who had recovered from COVID-19. This chain uses TRBV19 with TRBJ1-2; 8 bases are shared with TRBD1. Sample: PBMCs or T cells enriched from blood (not recorded which). For the CDR3, the DNA is TGTGCCAGTAGGAAGACAGGGGCTAACTATGGCTACACCTTC. Translation gives CASRKTGANYGYTF.